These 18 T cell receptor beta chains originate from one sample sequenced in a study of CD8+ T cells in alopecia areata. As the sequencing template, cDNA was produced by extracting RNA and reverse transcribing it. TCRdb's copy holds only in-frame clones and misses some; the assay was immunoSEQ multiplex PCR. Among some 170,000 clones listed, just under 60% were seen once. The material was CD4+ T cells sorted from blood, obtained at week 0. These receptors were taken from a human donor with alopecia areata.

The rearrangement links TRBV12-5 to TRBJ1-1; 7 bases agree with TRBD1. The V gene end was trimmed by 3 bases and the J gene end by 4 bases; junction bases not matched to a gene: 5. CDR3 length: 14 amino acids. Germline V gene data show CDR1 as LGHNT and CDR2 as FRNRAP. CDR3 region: CASGLRQGGTEAFF. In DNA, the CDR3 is TGTGCTAGTGGTTTACGACAGGGAGGCACTGAAGCTTTCTTT.

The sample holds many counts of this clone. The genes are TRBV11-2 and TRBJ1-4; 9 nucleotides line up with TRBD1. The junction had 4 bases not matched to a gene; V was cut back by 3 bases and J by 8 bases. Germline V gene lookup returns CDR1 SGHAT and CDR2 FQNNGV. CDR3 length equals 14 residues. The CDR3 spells CASSLDRGQEKLFF. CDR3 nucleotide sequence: TGTGCCAGCAGCTTGGACAGGGGTCAGGAAAAACTGTTTTTT. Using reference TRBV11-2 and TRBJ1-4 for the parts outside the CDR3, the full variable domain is EAGVAQSPRYKIIEKRQSVAFWCNPISGHATLYWYQQILGQGPKLLIQFQNNGVVDDSQLPKDRFSAERLKGVDSTLKIQPAKLEDSAVYLCASSLDRGQEKLFFGSGTQLSVL.

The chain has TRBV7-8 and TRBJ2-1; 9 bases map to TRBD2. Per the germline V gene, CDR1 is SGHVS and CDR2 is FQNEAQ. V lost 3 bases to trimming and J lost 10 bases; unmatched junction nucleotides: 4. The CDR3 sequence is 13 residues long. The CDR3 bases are TGTGCCAGCAGCTTCTCGCGGGGGGGAGAGCAGTTCTTC. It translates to CASSFSRGGEQFF.

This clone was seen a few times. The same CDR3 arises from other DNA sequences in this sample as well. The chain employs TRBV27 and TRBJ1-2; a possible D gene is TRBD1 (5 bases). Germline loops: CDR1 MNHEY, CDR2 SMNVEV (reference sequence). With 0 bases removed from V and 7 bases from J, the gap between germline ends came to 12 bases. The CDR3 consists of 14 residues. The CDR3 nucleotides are TGTGCCAGCAGTTTATCGTTAGGGGTCGGTGGCTACACCTTC. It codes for CASSLSLGVGGYTF.

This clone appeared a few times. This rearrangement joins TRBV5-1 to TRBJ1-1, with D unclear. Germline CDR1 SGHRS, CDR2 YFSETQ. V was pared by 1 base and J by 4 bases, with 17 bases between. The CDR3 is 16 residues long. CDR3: CASSLIEGRSGTEAFF. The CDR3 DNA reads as TGCGCCAGCAGCTTGATCGAAGGCCGGTCGGGCACTGAAGCTTTCTTT.

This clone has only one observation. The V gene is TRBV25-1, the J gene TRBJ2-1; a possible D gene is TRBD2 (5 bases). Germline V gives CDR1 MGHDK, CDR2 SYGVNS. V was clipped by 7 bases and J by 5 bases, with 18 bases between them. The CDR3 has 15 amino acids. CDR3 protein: CASTRHPAADNEQFF. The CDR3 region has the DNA TGTGCCAGCACGAGGCACCCAGCGGCGGACAATGAGCAGTTCTTC.

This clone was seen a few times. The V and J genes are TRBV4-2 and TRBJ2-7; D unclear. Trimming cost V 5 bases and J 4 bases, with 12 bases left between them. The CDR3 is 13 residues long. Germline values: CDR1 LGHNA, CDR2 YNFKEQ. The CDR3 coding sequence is TGTGCCAGCAGCGGTCTCAACGCATACGAGCAGTACTTC. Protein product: CASSGLNAYEQYF.

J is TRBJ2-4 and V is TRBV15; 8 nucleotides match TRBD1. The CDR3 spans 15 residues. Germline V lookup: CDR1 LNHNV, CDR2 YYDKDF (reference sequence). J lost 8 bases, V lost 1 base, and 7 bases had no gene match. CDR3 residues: CATSRGLPGGDIQYF. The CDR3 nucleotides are TGTGCCACCAGCAGAGGATTACCAGGGGGCGACATTCAGTACTTC.

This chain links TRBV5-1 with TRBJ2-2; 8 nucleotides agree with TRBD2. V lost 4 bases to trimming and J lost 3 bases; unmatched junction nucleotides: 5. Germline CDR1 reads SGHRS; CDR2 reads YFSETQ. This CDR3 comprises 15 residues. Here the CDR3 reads CASSKGAGDTGELFF. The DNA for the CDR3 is TGCGCCAGCAGCAAAGGAGCGGGAGACACCGGGGAGCTGTTTTTT.

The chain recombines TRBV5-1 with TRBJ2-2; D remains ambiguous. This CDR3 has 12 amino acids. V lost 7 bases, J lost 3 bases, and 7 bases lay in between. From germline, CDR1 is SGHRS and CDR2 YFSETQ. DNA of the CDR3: TGCGCCAGCTACAGACACACCGGGGAGCTGTTTTTT. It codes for CASYRHTGELFF.

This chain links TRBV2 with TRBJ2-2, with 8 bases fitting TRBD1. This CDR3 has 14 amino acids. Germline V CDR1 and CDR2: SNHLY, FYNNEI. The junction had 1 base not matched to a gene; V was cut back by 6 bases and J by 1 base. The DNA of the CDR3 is TGTGCCAGCAGCGGACAGGGGAACACCGGGGAGCTGTTTTTT. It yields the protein CASSGQGNTGELFF.

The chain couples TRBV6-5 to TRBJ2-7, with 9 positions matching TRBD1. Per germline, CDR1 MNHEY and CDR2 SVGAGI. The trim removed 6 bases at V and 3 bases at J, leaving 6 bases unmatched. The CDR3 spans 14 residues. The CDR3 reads CASRSGQGLYEQYF. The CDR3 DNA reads TGTGCCAGCAGGTCGGGACAGGGACTCTACGAGCAGTACTTC.

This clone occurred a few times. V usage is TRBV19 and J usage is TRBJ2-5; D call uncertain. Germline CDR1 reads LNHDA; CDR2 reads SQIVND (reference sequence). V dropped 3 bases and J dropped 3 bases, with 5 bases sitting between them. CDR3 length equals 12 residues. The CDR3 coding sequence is TGTGCCAGTAGTATTGGCGAAGAGACCCAGTACTTC. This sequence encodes CASSIGEETQYF.

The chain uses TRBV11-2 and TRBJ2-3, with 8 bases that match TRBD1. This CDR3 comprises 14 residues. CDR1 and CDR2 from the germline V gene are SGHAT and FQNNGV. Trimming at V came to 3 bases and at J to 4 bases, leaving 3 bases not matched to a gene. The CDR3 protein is CASSFDRGADTQYF. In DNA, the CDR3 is TGTGCCAGCAGCTTTGACAGGGGCGCAGATACGCAGTATTTT.

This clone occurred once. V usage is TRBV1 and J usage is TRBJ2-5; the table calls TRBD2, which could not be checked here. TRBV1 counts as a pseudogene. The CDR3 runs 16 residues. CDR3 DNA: TGCACCAGCAGCCAAGTGACTAGCGGGGGGGAAGAGACCCAGTACTTC. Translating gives CTSSQVTSGGEETQYF.

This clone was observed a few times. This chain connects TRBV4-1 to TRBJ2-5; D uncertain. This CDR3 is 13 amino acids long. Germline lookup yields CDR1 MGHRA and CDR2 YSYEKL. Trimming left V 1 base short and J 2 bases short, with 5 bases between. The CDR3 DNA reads TGCGCCAGCAGCCAAGTCACACAAGAGACCCAGTACTTC. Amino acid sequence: CASSQVTQETQYF.

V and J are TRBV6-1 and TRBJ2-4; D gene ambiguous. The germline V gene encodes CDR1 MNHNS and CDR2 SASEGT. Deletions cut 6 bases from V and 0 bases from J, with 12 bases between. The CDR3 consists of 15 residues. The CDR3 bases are TGTGCCAGCAGCCGGCCGGAAGTAGCCAAAAACATTCAGTACTTC. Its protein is CASSRPEVAKNIQYF.

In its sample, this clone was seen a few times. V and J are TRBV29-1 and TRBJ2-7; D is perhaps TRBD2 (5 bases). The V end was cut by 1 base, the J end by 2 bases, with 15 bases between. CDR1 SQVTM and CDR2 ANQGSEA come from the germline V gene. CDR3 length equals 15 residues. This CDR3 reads CSVEARGRGTYEQYF. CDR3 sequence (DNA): TGCAGCGTTGAAGCCCGAGGGCGTGGGACCTACGAGCAGTACTTC.